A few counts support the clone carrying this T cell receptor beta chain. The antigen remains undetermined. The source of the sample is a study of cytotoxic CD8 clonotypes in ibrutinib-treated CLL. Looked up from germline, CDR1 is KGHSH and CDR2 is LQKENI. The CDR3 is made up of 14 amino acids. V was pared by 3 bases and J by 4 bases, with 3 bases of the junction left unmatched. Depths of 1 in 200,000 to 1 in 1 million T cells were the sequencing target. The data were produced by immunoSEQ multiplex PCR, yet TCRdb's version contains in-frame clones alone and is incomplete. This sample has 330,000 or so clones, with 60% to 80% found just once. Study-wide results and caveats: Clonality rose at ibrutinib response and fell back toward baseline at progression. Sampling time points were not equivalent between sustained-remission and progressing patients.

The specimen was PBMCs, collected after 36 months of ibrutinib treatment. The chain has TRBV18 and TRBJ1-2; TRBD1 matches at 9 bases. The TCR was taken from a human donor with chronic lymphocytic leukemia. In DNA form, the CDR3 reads TGTGCCAGCTCACCGACGACAGGGGGCTATGGCTACACCTTC. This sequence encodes CASSPTTGGYGYTF.